Described below is a single T cell receptor (beta chain) sequence and its context. The antigen remains unidentified. This sample was taken from a study of cytomegalovirus exposure and HLA in healthy donors. Germline CDR1 SGHVS, CDR2 FNYEAQ. This CDR3 contains 14 residues. Use of 60 Vbeta and 13 Jbeta primers characterized the PCR. Here immunoSEQ multiplex PCR was the method, and the copy in TCRdb shows in-frame clones only, minus some. The sample yields over 200,000 clones, around 89% seen once. Study results and caveats: In vitro assays verified that three CMV-associated chains recognized CMV antigens specifically.

The sequenced sample consisted of PBMCs. This receptor was identified in a woman aged 18-29 years in good health and CMV-seronegative. The chain combines TRBV7-6 with TRBJ2-5; TRBD1 matches 7 bases. The J call may be in error: the DNA end matches TRBJ2-7 better. The DNA of the CDR3 is TGTGCCAGCAGCCTCGGGACAGACAGCTACGAGCAGTACTTC. Encoded protein: CASSLGTDSYEQYF.